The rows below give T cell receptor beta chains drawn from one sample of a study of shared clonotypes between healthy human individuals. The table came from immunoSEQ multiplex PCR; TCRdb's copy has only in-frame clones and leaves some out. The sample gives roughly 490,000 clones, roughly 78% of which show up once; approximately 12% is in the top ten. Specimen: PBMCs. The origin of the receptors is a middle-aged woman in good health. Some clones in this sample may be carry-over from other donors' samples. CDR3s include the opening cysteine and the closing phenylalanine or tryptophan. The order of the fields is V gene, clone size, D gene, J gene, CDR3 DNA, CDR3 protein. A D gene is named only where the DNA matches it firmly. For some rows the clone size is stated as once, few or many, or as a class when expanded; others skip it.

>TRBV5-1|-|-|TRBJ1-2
TGCGCCAGCAGCTTGGAACGGCTCCGTCTGGGTTCGACTAACTATGGCTACACCTTC
CASSLERLRLGSTNYGYTF
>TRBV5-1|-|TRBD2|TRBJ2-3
TGCGCCAGCAGGTCACCCATAGGGCGGGAGGGCACAGATACGCAGTATTTT
CASRSPIGREGTDTQYF
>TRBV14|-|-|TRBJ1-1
TGTGCCAGCGGCCAGAACACTGAAGCTTTCTTT
CASGQNTEAFF
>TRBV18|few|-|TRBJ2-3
TGTGCCAGCTCCCGGGGCAGCACAGATACGCAGTATTTT
CASSRGSTDTQYF
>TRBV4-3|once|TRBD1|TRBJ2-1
TGCGCCAGCAGCCACATAGGACAGGGGCGTGATGAGCAGTTCTTC
CASSHIGQGRDEQFF
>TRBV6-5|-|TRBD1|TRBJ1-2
TGTGCCAGCAGGGACACCGGGACAGGGGGCGCTGGCTACACCTTC
CASRDTGTGGAGYTF
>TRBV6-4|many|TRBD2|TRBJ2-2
TGTGCCAGCAGTGATAGCGGGGCCACCGGGGAGCTGTTTTTT
CASSDSGATGELFF
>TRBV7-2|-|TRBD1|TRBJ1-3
TGTGCCAGCAGCTCAATCTCAGGGGGCTCAGGAAACACCATATATTTT
CASSSISGGSGNTIYF
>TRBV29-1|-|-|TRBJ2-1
TGCAGCGGGGGGACAAGTTACAATGAGCAGTTCTTC
CSGGTSYNEQFF
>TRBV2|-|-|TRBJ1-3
TGTGCCAGCAGGTCGAAACAGCCAGTCTCTGGAAACACCATATATTTT
CASRSKQPVSGNTIYF
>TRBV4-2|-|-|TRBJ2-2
TGTGCCAGCAGCCAAGAGGTCAGGGGTTCAACCGGGGAGCTGTTTTTT
CASSQEVRGSTGELFF
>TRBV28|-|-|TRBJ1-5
TGTGCCAGCAGTCTGGGGGGTCAGCCCCAGCATTTT
CASSLGGQPQHF
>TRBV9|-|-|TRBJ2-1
TGTGCCAGCAGCGTAGGAGGGTGGGAGCAGTTCTTC
CASSVGGWEQFF
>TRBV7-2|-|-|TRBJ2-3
TGTGCCAGCAGCTTAAGGCCCCGGGATACGCAGTATTTT
CASSLRPRDTQYF
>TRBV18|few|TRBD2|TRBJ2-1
TGTGCCAGCTCACGGGGGACTAGCGGGAACTACAATGAGCAGTTCTTC
CASSRGTSGNYNEQFF
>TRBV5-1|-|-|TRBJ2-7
TGCGCCAGCAGCCCTCCCGGGGGTCAGGGGACCTACGAGCAGTACTTC
CASSPPGGQGTYEQYF
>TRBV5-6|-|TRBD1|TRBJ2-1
TGTGCCAGCAGCCCTCTAACCCGGGACAGGGGGGATGAGCAGTTCTTC
CASSPLTRDRGDEQFF
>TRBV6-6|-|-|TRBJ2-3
TGTGCCAGCAGTTCTAAGGGTGTGAGCACAGATACGCAGTATTTT
CASSSKGVSTDTQYF
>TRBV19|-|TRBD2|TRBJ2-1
TGTGCCAGTAGTTGGGGGGGCTCCTACAATGAGCAGTTCTTC
CASSWGGSYNEQFF
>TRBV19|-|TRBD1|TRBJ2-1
TGTGCCAGTAGTCGCAGGGGGCAACTCGACAATGAGCAGTTCTTC
CASSRRGQLDNEQFF
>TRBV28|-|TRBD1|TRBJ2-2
TGTGCCAGCAGGGGACAGGGAGGGACCGGGGAGCTGTTTTTT
CASRGQGGTGELFF
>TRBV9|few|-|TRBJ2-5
TGTGCCAGCAGCCCTCGGGTGGGTCAATGGGAGACCCAGTACTTC
CASSPRVGQWETQYF
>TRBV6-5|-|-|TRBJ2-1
TGTGCCAGCAGAACAGGGACGGCCCGGAACAATGAGCAGTTCTTC
CASRTGTARNNEQFF
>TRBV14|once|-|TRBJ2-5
TGTGCCAGCAGCCCTACTCGCTACTTGGGTTTGGAGACCCAGTACTTC
CASSPTRYLGLETQYF